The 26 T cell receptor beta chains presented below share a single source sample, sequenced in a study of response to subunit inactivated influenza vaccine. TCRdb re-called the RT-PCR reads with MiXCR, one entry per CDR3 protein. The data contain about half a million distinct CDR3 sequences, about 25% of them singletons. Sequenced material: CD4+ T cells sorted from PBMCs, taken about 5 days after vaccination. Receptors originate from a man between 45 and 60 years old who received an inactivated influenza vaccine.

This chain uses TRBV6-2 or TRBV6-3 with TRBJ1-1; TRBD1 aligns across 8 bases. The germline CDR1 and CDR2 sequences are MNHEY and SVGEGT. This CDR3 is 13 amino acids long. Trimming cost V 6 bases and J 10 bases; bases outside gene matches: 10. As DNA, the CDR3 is TGTGCCAGCAGGGACAGGGTCGACGAGCGAGCTTTCTTT. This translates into CASRDRVDERAFF.

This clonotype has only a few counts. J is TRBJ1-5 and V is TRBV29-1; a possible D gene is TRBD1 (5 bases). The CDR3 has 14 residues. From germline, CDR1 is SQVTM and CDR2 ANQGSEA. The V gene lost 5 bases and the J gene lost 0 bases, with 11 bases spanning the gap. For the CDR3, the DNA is TGCAGCGTTCAAGGACACGGTAGCAATCAGCCCCAGCATTTT. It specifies CSVQGHGSNQPQHF.

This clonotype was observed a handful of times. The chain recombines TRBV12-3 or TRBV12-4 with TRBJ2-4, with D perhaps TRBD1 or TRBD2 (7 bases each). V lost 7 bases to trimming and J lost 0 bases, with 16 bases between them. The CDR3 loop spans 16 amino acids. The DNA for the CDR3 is TGTGCCAGCACCAGGGGGGGGACAAGAGCCAAAAACATTCAGTACTTC. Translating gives CASTRGGTRAKNIQYF.

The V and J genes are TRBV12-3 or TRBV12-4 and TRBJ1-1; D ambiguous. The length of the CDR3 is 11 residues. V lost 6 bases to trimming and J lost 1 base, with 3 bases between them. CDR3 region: CASRSNTEAFF. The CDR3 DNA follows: TGTGCCAGCAGATCGAACACTGAAGCTTTCTTT.

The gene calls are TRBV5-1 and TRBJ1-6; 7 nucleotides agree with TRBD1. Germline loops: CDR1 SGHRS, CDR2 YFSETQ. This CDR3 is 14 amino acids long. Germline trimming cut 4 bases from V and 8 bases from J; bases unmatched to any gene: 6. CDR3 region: CASSERDRDSPLHF. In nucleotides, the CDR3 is TGCGCCAGCAGCGAACGCGACAGGGATTCACCCCTCCACTTT.

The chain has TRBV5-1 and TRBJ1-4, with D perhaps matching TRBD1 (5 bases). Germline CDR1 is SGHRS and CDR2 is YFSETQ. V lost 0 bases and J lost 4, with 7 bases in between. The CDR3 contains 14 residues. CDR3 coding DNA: TGCGCCAGCAGCTTGGGTGACAGTAATGAAAAACTGTTTTTT. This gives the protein CASSLGDSNEKLFF.

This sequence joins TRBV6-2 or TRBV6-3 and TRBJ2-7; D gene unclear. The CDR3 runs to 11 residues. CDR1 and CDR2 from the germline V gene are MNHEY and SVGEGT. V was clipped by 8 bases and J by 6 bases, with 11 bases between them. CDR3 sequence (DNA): TGTGCCAGCCGCTCGGATGGCGAGCAGTACTTC. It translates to CASRSDGEQYF.

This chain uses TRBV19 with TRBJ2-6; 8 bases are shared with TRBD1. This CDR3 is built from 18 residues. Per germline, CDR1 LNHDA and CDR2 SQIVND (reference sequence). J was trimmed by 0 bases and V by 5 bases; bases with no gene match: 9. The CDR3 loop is CASSRDRLTSSGANVLTF. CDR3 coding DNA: TGTGCCAGTAGTCGGGACAGGCTTACAAGCTCTGGGGCCAACGTCCTGACTTTC.

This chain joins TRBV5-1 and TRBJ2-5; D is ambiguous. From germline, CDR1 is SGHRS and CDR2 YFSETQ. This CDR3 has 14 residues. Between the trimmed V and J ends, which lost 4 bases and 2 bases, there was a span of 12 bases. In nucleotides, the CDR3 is TGCGCCAGCAGCAGACAAAACTCACAAGAGACCCAGTACTTC. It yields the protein CASSRQNSQETQYF.

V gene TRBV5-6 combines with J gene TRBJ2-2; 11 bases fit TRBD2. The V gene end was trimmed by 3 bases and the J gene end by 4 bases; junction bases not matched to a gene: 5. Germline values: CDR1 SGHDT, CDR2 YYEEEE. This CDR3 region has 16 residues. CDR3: CASSYRTSGPTGELFF. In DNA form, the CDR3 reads TGTGCCAGCAGCTATCGGACTAGCGGGCCCACCGGGGAGCTGTTTTTT.

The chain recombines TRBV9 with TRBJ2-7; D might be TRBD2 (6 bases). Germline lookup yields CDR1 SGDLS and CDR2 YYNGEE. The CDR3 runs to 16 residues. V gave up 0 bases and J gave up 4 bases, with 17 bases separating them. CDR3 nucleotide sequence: TGTGCCAGCAGCGTAGCGAGACTCCCGGCGGGATACGAGCAGTACTTC. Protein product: CASSVARLPAGYEQYF.

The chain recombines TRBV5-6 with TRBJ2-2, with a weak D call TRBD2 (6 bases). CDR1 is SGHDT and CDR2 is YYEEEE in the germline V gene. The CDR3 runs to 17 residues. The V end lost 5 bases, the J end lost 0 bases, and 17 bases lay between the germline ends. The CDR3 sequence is CASSSGGRFSNTGELFF. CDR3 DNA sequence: TGTGCCAGCAGTTCTGGAGGGCGGTTTTCGAACACCGGGGAGCTGTTTTTT.

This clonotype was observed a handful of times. CDR3 loop: CASRPLGTASKNIQYF. Here the CDR3 DNA reads TGCGCCAGCAGGCCTCTAGGGACAGCGTCCAAAAACATTCAGTACTTC. The chain joins TRBV4-1 to TRBJ2-4; 7 bases map to TRBD1. The CDR3 length is 16 residues. The germline gives CDR1 MGHRA, CDR2 YSYEKL. J gave up 2 bases and V 6 bases, and 10 bases lay outside the gene matches.

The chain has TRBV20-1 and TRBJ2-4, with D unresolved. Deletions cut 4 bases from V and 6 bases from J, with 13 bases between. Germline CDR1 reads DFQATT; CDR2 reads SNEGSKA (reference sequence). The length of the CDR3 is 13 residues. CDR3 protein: CSATPGPGNIQYF. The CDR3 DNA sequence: TGCAGTGCTACCCCCGGGCCAGGAAACATTCAGTACTTC.

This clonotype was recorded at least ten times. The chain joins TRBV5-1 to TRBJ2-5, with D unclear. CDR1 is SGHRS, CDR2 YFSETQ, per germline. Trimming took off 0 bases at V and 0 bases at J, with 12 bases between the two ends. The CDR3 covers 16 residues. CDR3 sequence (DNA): TGCGCCAGCAGCTTGGGGTCTTCTGGTTACCAAGAGACCCAGTACTTC. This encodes CASSLGSSGYQETQYF.

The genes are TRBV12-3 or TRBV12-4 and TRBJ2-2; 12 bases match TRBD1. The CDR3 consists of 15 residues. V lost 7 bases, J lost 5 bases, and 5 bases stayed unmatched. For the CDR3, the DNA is TGTGCCAGCACCCGGGACAGGGGGCGGACCGGGGAGCTGTTTTTT. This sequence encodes CASTRDRGRTGELFF.

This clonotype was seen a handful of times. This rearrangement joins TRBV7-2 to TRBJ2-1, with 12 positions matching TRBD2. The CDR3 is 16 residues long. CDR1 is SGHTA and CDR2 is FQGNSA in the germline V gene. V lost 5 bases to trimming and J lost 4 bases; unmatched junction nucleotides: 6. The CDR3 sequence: CASSTTSGSRYNEQFF. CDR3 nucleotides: TGTGCCAGCAGCACGACTAGCGGGAGTCGGTACAATGAGCAGTTCTTC.

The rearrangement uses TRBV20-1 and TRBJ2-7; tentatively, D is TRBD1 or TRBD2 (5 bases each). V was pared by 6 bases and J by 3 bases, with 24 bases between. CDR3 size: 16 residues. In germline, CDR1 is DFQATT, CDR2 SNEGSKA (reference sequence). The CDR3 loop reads CSARYELGPPHYEQYF. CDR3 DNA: TGCAGTGCAAGATACGAGTTGGGACCCCCACACTACGAGCAGTACTTC.

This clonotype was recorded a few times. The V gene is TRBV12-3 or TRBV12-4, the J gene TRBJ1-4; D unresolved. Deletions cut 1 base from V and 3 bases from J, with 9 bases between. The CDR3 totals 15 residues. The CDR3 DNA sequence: TGTGCCAGCAGTTTAGTAGGGTTGGCTAATGAAAAACTGTTTTTT. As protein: CASSLVGLANEKLFF.

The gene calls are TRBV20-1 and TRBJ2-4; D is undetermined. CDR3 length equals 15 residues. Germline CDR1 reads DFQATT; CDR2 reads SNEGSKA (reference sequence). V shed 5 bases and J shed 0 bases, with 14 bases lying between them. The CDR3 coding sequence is TGCAGTGCTGGGGTGCAAGCAGTAGCCAAAAACATTCAGTACTTC. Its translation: CSAGVQAVAKNIQYF.

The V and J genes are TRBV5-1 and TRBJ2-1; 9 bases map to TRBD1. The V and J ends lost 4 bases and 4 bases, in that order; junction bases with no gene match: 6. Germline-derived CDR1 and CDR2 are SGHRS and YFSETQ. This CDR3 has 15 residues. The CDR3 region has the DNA TGCGCCAGCAGCGAGGACAGGGGCACGTACAATGAGCAGTTCTTC. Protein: CASSEDRGTYNEQFF.

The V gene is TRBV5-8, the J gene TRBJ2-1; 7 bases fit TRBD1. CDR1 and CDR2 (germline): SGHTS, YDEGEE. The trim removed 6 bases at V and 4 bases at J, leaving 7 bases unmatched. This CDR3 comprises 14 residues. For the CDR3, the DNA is TGTGCCAGCAACGGACAGGTCCGATACAATGAGCAGTTCTTC. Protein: CASNGQVRYNEQFF.

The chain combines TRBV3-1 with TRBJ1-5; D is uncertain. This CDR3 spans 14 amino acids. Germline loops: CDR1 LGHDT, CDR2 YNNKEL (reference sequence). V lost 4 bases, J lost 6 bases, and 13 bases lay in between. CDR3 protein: CASSLDSSRQPQHF. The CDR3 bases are TGTGCCAGCAGCCTCGATTCCTCACGTCAGCCCCAGCATTTT.

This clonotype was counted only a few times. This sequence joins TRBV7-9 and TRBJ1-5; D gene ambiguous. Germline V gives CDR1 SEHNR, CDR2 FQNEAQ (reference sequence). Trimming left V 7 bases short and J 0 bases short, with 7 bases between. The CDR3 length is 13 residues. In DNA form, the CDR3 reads TGTGCCAGCACAGTGGATAGCAATCAGCCCCAGCATTTT. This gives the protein CASTVDSNQPQHF.

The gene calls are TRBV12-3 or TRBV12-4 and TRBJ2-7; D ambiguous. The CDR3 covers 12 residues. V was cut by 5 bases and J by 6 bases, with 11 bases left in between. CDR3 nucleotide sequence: TGTGCCAGCAGTCTCGACGTCCTCGAGCAGTACTTC. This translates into CASSLDVLEQYF.

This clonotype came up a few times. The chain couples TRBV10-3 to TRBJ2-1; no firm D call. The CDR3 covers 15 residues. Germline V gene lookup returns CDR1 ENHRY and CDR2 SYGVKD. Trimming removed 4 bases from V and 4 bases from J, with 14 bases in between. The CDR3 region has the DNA TGTGCCATCAGTGCTTCTGGCGGTGAATACAATGAGCAGTTCTTC. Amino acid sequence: CAISASGGEYNEQFF.